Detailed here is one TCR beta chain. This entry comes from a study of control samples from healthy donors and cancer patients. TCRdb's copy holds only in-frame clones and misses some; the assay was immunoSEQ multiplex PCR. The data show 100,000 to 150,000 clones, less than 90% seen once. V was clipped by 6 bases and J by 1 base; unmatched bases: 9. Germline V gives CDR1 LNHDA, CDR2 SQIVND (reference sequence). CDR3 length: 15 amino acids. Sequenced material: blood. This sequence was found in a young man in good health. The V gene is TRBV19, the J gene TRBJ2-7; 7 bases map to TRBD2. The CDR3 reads CASRTSDNPSYEQYF. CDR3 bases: TGTGCCAGTAGAACTAGCGACAACCCGTCCTACGAGCAGTACTTC.